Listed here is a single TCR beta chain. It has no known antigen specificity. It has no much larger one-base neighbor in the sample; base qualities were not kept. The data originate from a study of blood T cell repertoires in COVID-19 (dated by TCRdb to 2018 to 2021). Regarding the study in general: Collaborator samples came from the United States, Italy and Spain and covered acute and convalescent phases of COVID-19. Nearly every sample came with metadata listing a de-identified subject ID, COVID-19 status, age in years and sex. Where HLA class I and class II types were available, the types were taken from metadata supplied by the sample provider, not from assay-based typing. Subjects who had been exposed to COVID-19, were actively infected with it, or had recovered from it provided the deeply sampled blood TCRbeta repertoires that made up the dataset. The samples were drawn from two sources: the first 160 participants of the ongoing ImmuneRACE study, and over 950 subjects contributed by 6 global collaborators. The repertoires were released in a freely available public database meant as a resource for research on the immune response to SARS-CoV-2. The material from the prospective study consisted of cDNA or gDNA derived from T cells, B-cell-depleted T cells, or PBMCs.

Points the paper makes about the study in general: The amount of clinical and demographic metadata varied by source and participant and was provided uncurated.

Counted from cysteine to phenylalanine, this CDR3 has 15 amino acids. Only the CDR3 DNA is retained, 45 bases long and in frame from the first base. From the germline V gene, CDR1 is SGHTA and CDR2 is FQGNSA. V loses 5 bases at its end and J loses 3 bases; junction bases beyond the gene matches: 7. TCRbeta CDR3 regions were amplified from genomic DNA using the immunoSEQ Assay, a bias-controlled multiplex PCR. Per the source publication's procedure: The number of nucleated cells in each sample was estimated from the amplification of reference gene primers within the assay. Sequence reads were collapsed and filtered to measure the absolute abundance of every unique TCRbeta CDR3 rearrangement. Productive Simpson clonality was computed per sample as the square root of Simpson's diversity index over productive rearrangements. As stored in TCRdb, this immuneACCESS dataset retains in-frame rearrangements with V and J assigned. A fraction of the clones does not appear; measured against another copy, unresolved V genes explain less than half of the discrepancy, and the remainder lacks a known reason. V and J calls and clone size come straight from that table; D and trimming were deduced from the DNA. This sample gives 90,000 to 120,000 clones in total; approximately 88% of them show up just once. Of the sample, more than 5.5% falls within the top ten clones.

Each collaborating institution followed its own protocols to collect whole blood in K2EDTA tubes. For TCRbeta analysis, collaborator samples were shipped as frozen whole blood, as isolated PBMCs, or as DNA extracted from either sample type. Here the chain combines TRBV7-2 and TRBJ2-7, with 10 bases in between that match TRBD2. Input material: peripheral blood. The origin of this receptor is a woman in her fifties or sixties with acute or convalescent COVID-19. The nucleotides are TGTGCCAGCAGCATGGGACTAGCGCTAGTCTACGAGCAGTACTTC. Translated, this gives CASSMGLALVYEQYF.